Shown below are 5 T cell receptor beta chains from a single sample sequenced in a study of blood T cell repertoires in COVID-19. Using immunoSEQ multiplex PCR, the repertoire was profiled, and TCRdb retains in-frame clones only, with some absent. The sample records roughly 360,000 clones, more than 70% being singletons. What was sequenced was PBMCs or T cells enriched from blood (not recorded which). These receptors were collected from a man aged 25 to 40 who had recovered from COVID-19.

In DNA, the CDR3 is TGTGCCAGCAGCTTGAGCAGGGGGCGGACTGAAGCTTTCTTT. Its protein is CASSLSRGRTEAFF. The genes are TRBV11-2 and TRBJ1-1, with TRBD1 matching over 8 bases. Germline CDR1 reads SGHAT; CDR2 reads FQNNGV. V lost 3 bases, J lost 5 bases, and 5 bases stayed unmatched. CDR3 length: 14 amino acids.

V gene TRBV13 combines with J gene TRBJ2-7, with D unclear. The CDR3 is 15 residues long. V shed 0 bases and J shed 2 bases, with 11 bases lying between them. CDR1 and CDR2 (germline): PRHDT, FYEKMQ (reference sequence). CDR3 in DNA: TGTGCCAGCAGCTTAGGGCAGAGGATCACCTACGAGCAGTACTTC. Amino acid sequence: CASSLGQRITYEQYF.

A few counts support this clone. The chain couples TRBV5-1 to TRBJ1-2; D gene ambiguous. V dropped 5 bases and J dropped 6 bases, with 14 bases sitting between them. CDR1 and CDR2 (germline): SGHRS, YFSETQ. This CDR3 contains 13 residues. The CDR3 bases are TGCGCCAGCAGAACGACAATAACGGATGGCTACACCTTC. Protein product: CASRTTITDGYTF. Full variable domain (rest looked up from reference TRBV5-1 and TRBJ1-2): KAGVTQTPRYLIKTRGQQVTLSCSPISGHRSVSWYQQTPGQGLQFLFEYFSETQRNKGNFPGRFSGRQFSNSRSEMNVSTLELGDSALYLCASRTTITDGYTFGSGTRLTVV.

The chain employs TRBV4-1 and TRBJ1-2; 7 positions agree with TRBD1. Germline CDR1 is MGHRA and CDR2 is YSYEKL. The CDR3 has 14 amino acids. After removal of 6 bases from V and 9 bases from J, the junction contained 13 bases not matched to a gene. The CDR3 region is CASSLHRGLDRYTF. CDR3 in DNA: TGCGCCAGCAGTCTCCACAGGGGCCTAGATCGCTACACCTTC.

This chain uses TRBV11-2 with TRBJ2-3; 10 bases align to TRBD2. Trimming removed 5 bases from V and 0 bases from J; junction bases left unmatched: 8. This CDR3 contains 17 residues. Looked up from germline, CDR1 is SGHAT and CDR2 is FQNNGV. In DNA, the CDR3 is TGTGCCAGCAGCCCAGCGGGGGGGCATCGGAGCACAGATACGCAGTATTTT. The encoded protein is CASSPAGGHRSTDTQYF.